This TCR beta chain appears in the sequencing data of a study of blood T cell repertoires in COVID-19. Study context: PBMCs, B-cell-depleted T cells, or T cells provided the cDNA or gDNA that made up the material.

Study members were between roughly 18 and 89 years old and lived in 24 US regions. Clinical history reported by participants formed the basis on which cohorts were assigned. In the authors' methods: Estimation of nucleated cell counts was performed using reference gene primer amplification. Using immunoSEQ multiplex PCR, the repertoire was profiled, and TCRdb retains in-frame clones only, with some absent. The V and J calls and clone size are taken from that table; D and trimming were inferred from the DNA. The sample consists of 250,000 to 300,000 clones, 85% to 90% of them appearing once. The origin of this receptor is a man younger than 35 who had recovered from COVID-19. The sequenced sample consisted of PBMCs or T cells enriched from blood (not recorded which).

The CDR3 bases are TGTGCCAGCAGTTTCACAGGGATGAACACTGAAGCTTTCTTT. It translates to CASSFTGMNTEAFF. The chain couples TRBV27 to TRBJ1-1; maybe TRBD1 (6 bases). Trimming took off 3 bases at V and 0 bases at J, with 8 bases between the two ends. Per the germline V gene, CDR1 is MNHEY and CDR2 is SMNVEV (reference sequence). The CDR3 is made up of 14 amino acids.